These T cell receptor beta chains were read from a single sample in a study of T-cell reconstitution after alpha-beta-depleted transplantation in children. Using its own MiXCR run on the PCR reads, TCRdb lists one record per CDR3 protein. Of about 580,000 distinct CDR3 sequences in the sample, 23% were seen once. This specimen was PBMCs, mostly from graft donor cells, taken 360 days after TCRalphabeta/CD19-depleted stem cell transplant. The receptor source for this set is a boy under two years old who had a stem cell transplant for acute myeloid leukemia, so the T cells may come from the graft donor. The CDR3 runs from the conserved cysteine through the conserved F or W. Fields, in order: clone size, J gene, CDR3 length, D gene, V gene, CDR3 protein, CDR3 DNA. D genes are given only for firm matches. The listing skips clone size in some rows; elsewhere it reads once, few, many or a size class.

size: many
J: TRBJ2-5
length: 14
D: NA
V: TRBV15
CDR3: CATSRDKADETQYF
DNA: TGTGCCACCAGCAGAGATAAGGCAGACGAGACCCAGTACTTC

size: NA
J: TRBJ2-3
length: 13
D: NA
V: TRBV5-1
CDR3: CASSLEGGTPQYF
DNA: TGCGCCAGCAGCTTGGAGGGCGGAACTCCGCAGTATTTT

size: few
J: TRBJ2-4
length: 11
D: TRBD1
V: TRBV29-1
CDR3: CSGTGENIQYF
DNA: TGCAGCGGGACAGGTGAAAACATTCAGTACTTC

size: once
J: TRBJ2-1
length: 16
D: TRBD1
V: TRBV11-2
CDR3: CASSFHPGGAYNEQFF
DNA: TGTGCCAGCAGCTTCCACCCAGGGGGAGCCTACAATGAGCAGTTCTTC

size: NA
J: TRBJ2-5
length: 16
D: TRBD2
V: TRBV20-1
CDR3: CSARTPGWTRRETQYF
DNA: TGCAGTGCTCGGACTCCGGGGTGGACTAGGCGAGAGACCCAGTACTTC

size: NA
J: TRBJ2-5
length: 15
D: NA
V: TRBV27
CDR3: CASSFGWPGEETQYF
DNA: TGTGCCAGCAGTTTTGGTTGGCCAGGGGAAGAGACCCAGTACTTC

size: NA
J: TRBJ1-1
length: 17
D: NA
V: TRBV5-1
CDR3: CASSDGVTGRANTEAFF
DNA: TGCGCCAGCAGCGATGGGGTAACAGGGAGGGCGAACACTGAAGCTTTCTTT

size: NA
J: TRBJ2-1
length: 13
D: NA
V: TRBV12-3/TRBV12-4
CDR3: CASSIPLADEQFF
DNA: TGTGCCAGCAGTATTCCACTGGCGGATGAGCAGTTCTTC

size: NA
J: TRBJ2-3
length: 14
D: TRBD1
V: TRBV7-2
CDR3: CASSSRQGTDTQYF
DNA: TGTGCCAGCAGCTCGAGACAGGGGACAGATACGCAGTATTTT

size: NA
J: TRBJ1-4
length: 13
D: NA
V: TRBV20-1
CDR3: CSARLGTNEKLFF
DNA: TGCAGTGCTAGACTTGGAACTAATGAAAAACTGTTTTTT

size: few
J: TRBJ2-6
length: 16
D: TRBD2
V: TRBV20-1
CDR3: CSAIRRGVIGANVLTF
DNA: TGCAGTGCTATCAGGCGGGGGGTAATTGGGGCCAACGTCCTGACTTTC

size: few
J: TRBJ1-2
length: 13
D: NA
V: TRBV12-3/TRBV12-4
CDR3: CASSPGTPNGYTF
DNA: TGTGCCAGCAGCCCCGGGACACCTAATGGCTACACCTTC

size: few
J: TRBJ2-5
length: 13
D: NA
V: TRBV10-1
CDR3: CASSPVLQETQYF
DNA: TGCGCCAGCAGTCCAGTCCTCCAAGAGACCCAGTACTTC

size: few
J: TRBJ2-3
length: 14
D: NA
V: TRBV20-1
CDR3: CSARSSRGTDTQYF
DNA: TGCAGTGCTAGATCCTCCCGGGGAACGGATACGCAGTATTTT

size: many
J: TRBJ2-2
length: 13
D: NA
V: TRBV7-8
CDR3: CALQEGNTGELFF
DNA: TGTGCCCTCCAGGAGGGGAACACCGGGGAGCTGTTTTTT